The 7 T cell receptor beta chains below were found in one sample sequenced in a study of blood T cell repertoires in COVID-19. Libraries were prepared by immunoSEQ multiplex PCR; TCRdb keeps only in-frame clonotypes and omits some of them. The data show a few hundred thousand clones, about 88% seen once. The material sequenced was peripheral blood. The receptors were gathered from a woman aged 50 to 60 with COVID-19, enrolled during active disease.

The CDR3 bases are TGCGCCAGCCGGTACGAAGGGACAGGGGTGACCCAGTACTTC. Amino acids: CASRYEGTGVTQYF. This chain uses TRBV5-1 with TRBJ2-5, with 10 positions matching TRBD1. The CDR3 consists of 14 residues. The ends lost 7 bases at V and 7 bases at J; junction bases unmatched: 10. CDR1 is SGHRS, CDR2 YFSETQ, per germline.

This clone was observed a few times. The CDR3 DNA reads TGTGCCAGCAGCGCACCCGGGACAGGGGAAGTACTCCTCCACTTT. Translated: CASSAPGTGEVLLHF. V usage is TRBV7-9 and J usage is TRBJ1-6; 10 bases line up with TRBD1. J gave up 15 bases and V 5 bases, and 13 bases lay outside the gene matches. Germline values: CDR1 SEHNR, CDR2 FQNEAQ (reference sequence). The CDR3 has 15 amino acids.

This rearrangement joins TRBV6-1 to TRBJ2-2, with TRBD1 identical over 8 bases. V shed 6 bases, J shed 3 bases, and the junction held 0 bases outside the gene matches. This CDR3 comprises 13 residues. Germline V gives CDR1 MNHNS, CDR2 SASEGT. CDR3 in amino acids: CASRQGDTGELFF. The CDR3 DNA reads TGTGCCAGCAGACAGGGGGACACCGGGGAGCTGTTTTTT.

The rearrangement uses TRBV19 and TRBJ1-5; D is possibly TRBD1 (5 bases). V gave up 7 bases and J gave up 6 bases, with 16 bases separating them. Germline V gives CDR1 LNHDA, CDR2 SQIVND (reference sequence). The CDR3 sequence is 14 residues long. The CDR3 nucleotides are TGTGCCAGTACCGCAGGGTTCGGGAGTCAGCCCCAGCATTTT. This translates into CASTAGFGSQPQHF.

The chain recombines TRBV19 with TRBJ2-1; tentative D call: TRBD1 (7 bases). This CDR3 is 15 amino acids long. Germline-derived CDR1 and CDR2 are LNHDA and SQIVND (reference sequence). With 1 base removed from V and 9 bases from J, the gap between germline ends came to 16 bases. The CDR3 loop reads CASSIVGGNRGEQFF. CDR3 in DNA: TGTGCCAGTAGTATAGTTGGGGGGAACAGGGGTGAGCAGTTCTTC.

This rearrangement joins TRBV10-2 to TRBJ2-7; D not certain. Per the germline V gene, CDR1 is WSHSY and CDR2 is SAAADI. Trimming removed 6 bases from V and 3 bases from J, with 6 bases in between. The CDR3 consists of 11 residues. CDR3 in DNA: TGCGCCAGCAGGTCGGGCTACGAGCAGTACGTC. This translates into CASRSGYEQYV.

The CDR3 here is CASILSGTTEAFF. In nucleotides, the CDR3 is TGTGCCAGCATCCTAAGCGGGACAACTGAAGCTTTCTTT. This chain connects TRBV5-4 to TRBJ1-1; D might be TRBD1 (6 bases). V was trimmed by 6 bases and J by 5 bases, leaving 14 bases between them. Germline-derived CDR1 and CDR2 are SGHNT and YYREEE (reference sequence). The CDR3 consists of 13 residues.